This is a list of T cell receptor beta chains from one sample in a study of human thymus T cells. TCRdb's copy holds only in-frame clones and misses some; the assay was immunoSEQ multiplex PCR. The sample records around 45,000 clones, roughly 94% being singletons. Specimen: blood. These receptor sequences come from a girl less than two years old with a congenital heart defect but otherwise immunologically healthy. Both conserved end residues are part of each CDR3. Fields, in order: D gene, J gene, V gene, clone size, CDR3 protein, CDR3 DNA. D genes are given only for firm matches. The listing skips clone size in some rows; elsewhere it reads once, few, many or a size class.

- TRBJ1-5 TRBV5-6 - CASSLRGIVQPQHF TGTGCCAGCAGCTTGAGGGGGATCGTTCAGCCCCAGCATTTT
- TRBJ2-7 TRBV4-3 - CASSQVSGSPLLEQYF TGCGCCAGCAGCCAAGTCTCGGGCAGCCCCCTGCTCGAGCAGTACTTC
- TRBJ1-4 TRBV4-1 - CASSQVVAEKLFF TGCGCCAGCAGCCAAGTTGTCGCTGAAAAACTGTTTTTT
- TRBJ2-3 TRBV5-1 few CASSGGLLATQYF TGCGCCAGCAGCGGGGGACTTCTGGCTACGCAGTATTTT
TRBD1 TRBJ2-7 TRBV6-5 - CASSRLGTGNYEQYF TGTGCCAGCAGTCGCCTCGGGACAGGTAACTACGAGCAGTACTTC
- TRBJ2-2 TRBV5-1 - CASRQGPPAGELFF TGCGCCAGCAGGCAGGGACCACCGGCCGGGGAGCTGTTTTTT
TRBD2 TRBJ2-2 TRBV28 - CASSGTPWRTSGRGGELFF TGTGCCAGCAGTGGTACGCCATGGAGGACTAGCGGGAGGGGCGGGGAGCTGTTTTTT
- TRBJ2-7 TRBV6-5 - CASSPGLADDEQYF TGTGCCAGCAGTCCCGGGTTAGCGGACGACGAGCAGTACTTC
TRBD1 TRBJ2-7 TRBV19 - CASSMGQGYEQYF TGTGCCAGTAGTATGGGACAGGGGTACGAGCAGTACTTC
- TRBJ2-1 TRBV5-1 - CASSLAENNEQFF TGCGCCAGCAGCTTGGCAGAAAACAATGAGCAGTTCTTC
- TRBJ2-7 TRBV19 - CASSISPPPGEQYF TGTGCCAGTAGTATATCACCACCCCCGGGCGAGCAGTACTTC
- TRBJ1-3 TRBV28 - CASSLGPQPTGNTIYF TGTGCCAGCAGTTTGGGCCCCCAGCCCACTGGAAACACCATATATTTT
TRBD1 TRBJ1-1 TRBV6-4 - CASSVTPDRDTEAFF TGTGCCAGCAGCGTAACCCCGGACAGGGACACTGAAGCTTTCTTT
- TRBJ1-2 TRBV11-2 - CASSPFLSSAPYGYTF TGTGCCAGCAGCCCCTTTCTCTCCTCGGCCCCCTATGGCTACACCTTC
- TRBJ2-1 TRBV9 - CASSGRGKYNEQFF TGTGCCAGCAGCGGGAGGGGGAAATACAATGAGCAGTTCTTC
- TRBJ1-1 TRBV28 - CASSPWGPANTEAFF TGTGCCAGCAGCCCCTGGGGTCCCGCGAACACTGAAGCTTTCTTT
TRBD1 TRBJ2-7 TRBV7-9 - CASSRGGGTGAYEQYF TGTGCCAGCAGCCGGGGTGGGGGGACAGGAGCCTACGAGCAGTACTTC
- TRBJ1-1 TRBV5-4 - CASSFFGRNTEAFF TGTGCCAGCAGCTTTTTCGGCAGGAACACTGAAGCTTTCTTT
- TRBJ1-1 TRBV5-1 - CASSLDPLSGAFF TGCGCCAGCAGCTTGGATCCACTCAGTGGGGCTTTCTTT
- TRBJ1-1 TRBV5-4 - CASSLVGVGKAFF TGTGCCAGCAGCTTGGTTGGGGTGGGGAAAGCTTTCTTT
TRBD2 TRBJ2-3 TRBV27 - CASSKSGRAGLMTDTQYF TGTGCCAGCAGCAAAAGCGGGAGGGCCGGTCTGATGACAGATACGCAGTATTTT
- TRBJ2-5 TRBV5-1 once CASSLDTGRQETQYF TGCGCCAGCAGCTTGGATACAGGGCGGCAAGAGACCCAGTACTTC
TRBD1 TRBJ2-7 TRBV14 - CASSRDSLQYYEQYF TGTGCCAGCAGCCGGGACAGTCTACAATACTACGAGCAGTACTTC
TRBD2 TRBJ2-7 TRBV5-1 once CASSLRLASYEQYF TGCGCCAGCAGCTTGCGACTAGCTTCCTACGAGCAGTACTTC
- TRBJ2-7 TRBV28 - CASGLGVPAYEQYF TGTGCCAGCGGCTTGGGGGTTCCCGCCTACGAGCAGTACTTC
TRBD2 TRBJ2-3 TRBV6-4 few CASGAGDTDTQYF TGTGCCAGCGGGGCGGGAGACACAGATACGCAGTATTTT
- TRBJ2-5 TRBV4-1 - CASSQGGNPRGQETQYF TGCGCCAGCAGCCAAGGCGGTAACCCCCGGGGCCAAGAGACCCAGTACTTC
- TRBJ1-2 TRBV30 - CAWRAGSRYGYTF TGTGCCTGGAGGGCAGGGAGTCGGTATGGCTACACCTTC
- TRBJ2-1 TRBV7-9 - CASSLDGTGPYNEQFF TGTGCCAGCAGCTTAGACGGGACGGGGCCCTACAATGAGCAGTTCTTC
TRBD1 TRBJ2-1 TRBV11-2 - CASSLDEDRGKFF TGTGCCAGCAGCTTAGATGAGGACAGGGGGAAGTTCTTC
- TRBJ1-2 TRBV4-3 - CASSTESTVHGYGYTF TGCGCCAGCAGCACAGAATCGACAGTTCACGGTTATGGCTACACCTTC
- TRBJ2-2 TRBV29-1 - CSVSNTGELFF TGCAGCGTGAGTAACACCGGGGAGCTGTTTTTT
TRBD1 TRBJ2-7 TRBV15 - CATSRRQDRPGEQYF TGTGCCACCAGCAGAAGACAGGACAGGCCAGGGGAGCAGTACTTC
TRBD1 TRBJ2-2 TRBV10-3 - CAISTTGPGELFF TGTGCCATCAGCACGACAGGGCCCGGGGAGCTGTTTTTT
- TRBJ2-3 TRBV6-1 - CASSELVWRFTDTQYF TGTGCCAGCAGTGAGCTGGTTTGGCGATTCACAGATACGCAGTATTTT
- TRBJ1-1 TRBV28 - CASSFRRGGGTEAFF TGTGCCAGCAGTTTCAGGCGGGGTGGAGGCACTGAAGCTTTCTTT
TRBD2 TRBJ2-5 TRBV7-2 - CASSLGGLAEVGETQYF TGTGCCAGCAGCTTAGGAGGACTAGCGGAAGTTGGGGAGACCCAGTACTTC
- TRBJ1-2 TRBV4-1 - CASSQVGSNYGYTF TGCGCCAGCAGCCAAGTGGGCAGTAACTATGGCTACACCTTC
- TRBJ2-7 TRBV10-3 - CAISNRGRQPYEQYF TGTGCCATCAGTAATAGGGGAAGACAGCCCTACGAGCAGTACTTC
- TRBJ2-7 TRBV5-1 - CASSLAPGPGSYEQYF TGCGCCAGCAGCTTGGCTCCGGGGCCCGGATCCTACGAGCAGTACTTC
TRBD1 TRBJ1-1 TRBV10-3 - CAITRQGARGTEAFF TGTGCCATCACCCGACAGGGGGCAAGGGGAACTGAAGCTTTCTTT
TRBD1 TRBJ1-1 TRBV23-1 - CASSARGRLTEAFF TGCGCCAGCAGTGCAAGGGGGCGTTTAACTGAAGCTTTCTTT
- TRBJ1-2 TRBV29-1 once CSVEDRPHIYGYTF TGCAGCGTTGAAGATCGTCCCCATATCTATGGCTACACCTTC
TRBD2 TRBJ2-3 TRBV10-3 once CAIGLAGASTDTQYF TGTGCCATTGGACTAGCGGGAGCTTCCACAGATACGCAGTATTTT
- TRBJ2-6 TRBV7-6 - CASSLGGHSGANVLTF TGTGCCAGCAGCTTAGGGGGGCACTCTGGGGCCAACGTCCTGACTTTC
- TRBJ2-1 TRBV4-3 once CASSQDRRNFYNEQFF TGCGCCAGCAGCCAAGATCGGCGGAACTTCTACAATGAGCAGTTCTTC
- TRBJ1-2 TRBV5-4 - CASSLKGSSGISYTF TGTGCCAGCAGCTTGAAGGGATCCTCGGGAATAAGCTACACCTTC
- TRBJ2-1 TRBV30 once CAWSISRTTPDHNEQFF TGTGCCTGGAGTATCTCCCGGACTACCCCAGACCACAATGAGCAGTTCTTC